This T cell receptor beta chain emerged from a study of cytomegalovirus exposure and HLA in healthy donors. Findings of the study overall: A further, later analysis showed that HLA-associated TCR beta chains (compared with equally common others) were more clonally expanded. A later analysis reportedly found fewer N-insertions in an Asian-associated ancestry cluster than the roughly 680-donor mean.

There are 15 residues in the CDR3. V was cut by 4 bases and J by 7 bases, with 20 bases left in between. Looked up from germline, CDR1 is GTSNPN and CDR2 is SVGIG (reference sequence). 60 Vbeta and 13 Jbeta primers were used in PCR. Clones were sequenced by immunoSEQ multiplex PCR, and TCRdb holds only the in-frame ones, with some missing. There are under 150,000 clones in the sample; roughly four fifths occur only once, and approximately 5.6% lies in the top ten. As for this clone: Its antigen is not known.

The sample taken for sequencing was PBMCs. This chain connects TRBV30 to TRBJ1-5; D is possibly TRBD1 (5 bases). The receptor was derived from a woman between 40 and 55 years old in good health and CMV-seropositive. The CDR3 region has the DNA TGTGCCTGGATGCCCGCTTCAAGGGGCGAACAGCCCCAGCATTTT. Translated: CAWMPASRGEQPQHF.